The subject of this entry is one T cell receptor (beta chain). This sample also contains other DNA sequences that code for the same CDR3. Profiled with immunoSEQ multiplex PCR; TCRdb holds only in-frame clones, not every one. The profile shows 2 million to 2.5 million clones, about 90% of them singletons. These data are taken from a study of shared clonotypes between healthy human individuals. The CDR3 runs to 15 residues. The V gene lost 3 bases and the J gene lost 3 bases, with 12 bases spanning the gap. Germline assignment: CDR1 MDHEN and CDR2 SYDVKM. This sequence originates from a man in his late teens or twenties in good health. Some clones in this sample may be carry-over from other donors' samples. Material for sequencing was naive CD4+ T cells from PBMCs. Subset of the sample: CD45RA+ positively selected. The chain uses TRBV28 and TRBJ2-1, with D possibly matching TRBD1 (6 bases). In DNA form, the CDR3 reads TGTGCCAGCAGTTTCGCCGGGACAAGCTACAATGAGCAGTTCTTC. Amino acid sequence: CASSFAGTSYNEQFF.